The 32 T cell receptor beta chains in this list originate from one sample, sequenced in a study of T-cell reconstitution after alpha-beta-depleted transplantation in children. Unique molecular identifiers were built into the TCRbeta library. TCRdb used MiXCR to reprocess the PCR reads, holding one entry per CDR3 protein. The table lists 600,000 to 700,000 distinct CDR3 sequences, roughly 15% of them singletons. Material: PBMCs from the stem cell graft donor, obtained from the stem cell graft. These receptors were taken from a human donor who donated a stem cell graft to a child with acute myeloid leukemia.

The CDR3 DNA follows: TGCAGTGCCCTGGGGGACCCCTTTTTCTCCTACAATGAGCAGTTCTTC. It codes for CSALGDPFFSYNEQFF. The V call is TRBV20-1, the J call TRBJ2-1; D is possibly TRBD1 or TRBD2 (5 bases each). The CDR3 consists of 16 residues. The ends were cut back, 6 bases at V and 0 bases at J, with 18 bases in the middle. In germline, CDR1 is DFQATT, CDR2 SNEGSKA (reference sequence).

This sequence joins TRBV20-1 and TRBJ1-2, with TRBD1 identical over 10 bases. The CDR3 has 19 amino acids. With V trimmed by 2 bases and J by 1 base, 16 bases remained unmatched. CDR1 is DFQATT, CDR2 SNEGSKA, per germline (reference sequence). In DNA, the CDR3 is TGCAGTGCTAGAAGCCCACGGGGCGGGACAGGGGCTGGTAACTATGGCTACACCTTC. Encoded protein: CSARSPRGGTGAGNYGYTF.

This clonotype was recorded many times. This rearrangement joins TRBV12-3 or TRBV12-4 to TRBJ1-1; D ambiguous. CDR3 length equals 13 residues. With 1 base removed from V and 4 bases from J, the gap between germline ends came to 7 bases. The DNA of the CDR3 is TGTGCCAGCAGTTTAGTGGGCCCCACTGAAGCTTTCTTT. This sequence encodes CASSLVGPTEAFF.

V usage is TRBV24-1 and J usage is TRBJ2-1; 9 bases align to TRBD1. The CDR3 is made up of 13 amino acids. CDR1 and CDR2 (germline): KGHDR, SFDVKD. The trim removed 0 bases at V and 10 bases at J, leaving 0 bases unmatched. The CDR3 coding sequence is TGTGCCACCAGTGATTTGGACAGGGGGGAGCAGTTCTTC. Translated: CATSDLDRGEQFF.

This clonotype has a count of ten or more. The rearrangement joins TRBV20-1 to TRBJ2-3, with a possible D match to TRBD1 (6 bases). The germline CDR1 and CDR2 sequences are DFQATT and SNEGSKA (reference sequence). V lost 0 bases and J 0 bases, leaving 13 bases between the germline ends. The CDR3 extends over 16 amino acids. CDR3 protein: CSARDFRTESTDTQYF. The CDR3 nucleotides are TGCAGTGCTAGAGATTTCCGGACAGAGAGCACAGATACGCAGTATTTT.

This chain links TRBV4-2 with TRBJ2-3; 9 bases agree with TRBD2. Germline CDR1 and CDR2: LGHNA and YNFKEQ. The CDR3 runs 17 residues. With V trimmed by 4 bases and J by 3 bases, 11 bases remained unmatched. The CDR3 protein is CASSPIQAGGGTDTQYF. In DNA form, the CDR3 reads TGTGCCAGCAGCCCAATACAAGCGGGGGGTGGAACAGATACGCAGTATTTT.

A few counts support this clonotype. This chain joins TRBV27 and TRBJ2-5; TRBD2 is a possible D gene (7 bases). The germline V gene has CDR1 MNHEY and CDR2 SMNVEV (reference sequence). Trimming shortened V by 3 bases and J by 4 bases, and 15 bases separated the two germline ends. The CDR3 consists of 15 residues. The CDR3 nucleotides are TGTGCCAGCAGTTTTGGGGGGGGGCCGATAGAGACCCAGTACTTC. Protein product: CASSFGGGPIETQYF.

This clonotype was seen ten or more times. CDR3: CATSVLIAGGMDEQFF. Here the CDR3 DNA reads TGTGCCACCAGTGTCCTTATAGCGGGGGGGATGGATGAGCAGTTCTTC. This rearrangement joins TRBV24-1 to TRBJ2-1; 11 positions match TRBD2. The CDR3 spans 16 residues. Germline trimming cut 5 bases from V and 8 bases from J; bases unmatched to any gene: 10. The V gene's germline CDR1 is KGHDR and CDR2 SFDVKD.

With respect to this clonotype: A much larger clonotype is one base distant, so this may be a read error. J is TRBJ1-1 and V is TRBV6-5; TRBD1 is a possible D gene (5 bases). The ends were cut back, 0 bases at V and 1 base at J, with 9 bases in the middle. From germline, CDR1 is MNHEY and CDR2 SVGAGI. The CDR3 covers 15 residues. The CDR3 reads CASSYSTEPNTEAFF. The CDR3 DNA reads TGTGCCAGCAGTTACTCGACAGAACCGAACACTGAAGCTTTCTTT.

This chain connects TRBV21-1 to TRBJ1-4. TRBV21-1 is tagged as a pseudogene. This CDR3 comprises 15 residues. Here the CDR3 DNA reads TGTGCCAGCAGCGAGCGACCTGCAACTAATGAAAAACTGTTTTTT. It encodes CASSERPATNEKLFF.

Comment on this clonotype: This may come from a read error, since a much larger clone is one base off. CDR3 sequence: CSVDSQANFGYTF. The CDR3 DNA follows: TGCAGCGTTGACAGCCAGGCGAACTTTGGCTACACCTTC. The chain uses TRBV29-1 and TRBJ1-2; D unclear. The CDR3 sequence is 13 residues long. The V gene's germline CDR1 is SQVTM and CDR2 ANQGSEA.

This clonotype was counted ten times or more. The chain combines TRBV20-1 with TRBJ1-1; perhaps TRBD1 as D (5 bases). Germline loops: CDR1 DFQATT, CDR2 SNEGSKA (reference sequence). The V and J ends lost 1 base and 3 bases respectively, with 12 bases between them. The CDR3 length is 14 residues. The CDR3 DNA sequence: TGCAGTGCTAGAGTTGCTAGAGGGGACACTGAAGCTTTCTTT. The encoded protein is CSARVARGDTEAFF.

This clonotype has at least ten counts. The chain carries TRBV4-2 and TRBJ1-2; unclear D gene. CDR1 and CDR2 from the germline V gene are LGHNA and YNFKEQ. This CDR3 has 14 residues. V was pared by 3 bases and J by 2 bases, with 10 bases between. The CDR3 loop reads CASSHQTANYGYTF. The CDR3 nucleotides read TGTGCCAGCAGCCATCAGACGGCCAACTATGGCTACACCTTC.

This clonotype showed up many times. Here the CDR3 reads CSASPYRSITDTQYF. The DNA for the CDR3 is TGCAGTGCTAGTCCCTATCGGTCTATCACAGATACGCAGTATTTT. The chain recombines TRBV20-1 with TRBJ2-3; D gene unclear. Trimming took off 3 bases at V and 2 bases at J, with 15 bases between the two ends. CDR3 size: 15 residues. Per germline, CDR1 DFQATT and CDR2 SNEGSKA (reference sequence).

The chain joins TRBV27 to TRBJ1-1, with TRBD1 as a possible D gene (6 bases). The CDR3 runs to 15 residues. Germline V CDR1 and CDR2: MNHEY, SMNVEV (reference sequence). The V end was cut by 8 bases, the J end by 0 bases, with 16 bases between. The CDR3 sequence is CASFVGGIVNTEAFF. The CDR3 DNA reads TGTGCCAGCTTTGTAGGGGGGATCGTGAACACTGAAGCTTTCTTT.

This clonotype has a count of ten or more. The V gene is TRBV20-1, the J gene TRBJ2-5; TRBD1 matches at 7 bases. The trim removed 3 bases at V and 2 bases at J, leaving 9 bases unmatched. The CDR3 has 15 residues. CDR1 and CDR2 from the germline V gene are DFQATT and SNEGSKA (reference sequence). This CDR3 is CSASRDSGGQETQYF. CDR3 nucleotides: TGCAGTGCTAGCCGGGACAGTGGAGGTCAAGAGACCCAGTACTTC.

At least ten counts were recorded for this clonotype. The CDR3 DNA sequence: TGCAGTGCCAAGGACAGCAATAATTCACCCCTCCACTTT. Its translation is CSAKDSNNSPLHF. This rearrangement joins TRBV20-1 to TRBJ1-6; D might be TRBD1 (6 bases). V dropped 6 bases and J dropped 5 bases, with 11 bases sitting between them. The V gene's germline CDR1 is DFQATT and CDR2 SNEGSKA (reference sequence). This CDR3 comprises 13 residues.

This clonotype was counted ten times or more. The chain recombines TRBV6-5 with TRBJ2-3; 7 nucleotides line up with TRBD1. The germline CDR1 and CDR2 sequences are MNHEY and SVGAGI. The CDR3 is 17 residues long. The junction had 8 bases not matched to a gene; V was cut back by 0 bases and J by 2 bases. The CDR3 nucleotides are TGTGCCAGCAGTTACTCGAGGGGGCCAGGGGCCACAGATACGCAGTATTTT. Its protein product is CASSYSRGPGATDTQYF.

This clonotype has a handful of counts. This sequence joins TRBV20-1 and TRBJ1-1; 7 nucleotides align to TRBD1. Germline CDR1 is DFQATT and CDR2 is SNEGSKA (reference sequence). This CDR3 is built from 14 residues. The ends lost 6 bases at V and 0 bases at J; junction bases unmatched: 7. CDR3 sequence reads: CSALQGNMNTEAFF. CDR3 nucleotides: TGCAGTGCCCTACAGGGGAACATGAACACTGAAGCTTTCTTT.

Many counts were recorded for this clonotype. The chain is built from TRBV29-1 and TRBJ2-3; D may be TRBD1 or TRBD2 (5 bases each). Germline-derived CDR1 and CDR2 are SQVTM and ANQGSEA. The CDR3 covers 13 residues. Trimming cost V 3 bases and J 7 bases, with 14 bases left between them. CDR3 bases: TGCAGCGTTGAGAGGGGAAATCAGTATACGCAGTATTTT. Translation: CSVERGNQYTQYF.

The chain carries TRBV6-1 and TRBJ1-3, with a weak D call TRBD1 (5 bases). CDR1 and CDR2 (germline): MNHNS, SASEGT. The CDR3 loop spans 13 amino acids. The germline V and J ends were trimmed by 8 bases and 4 bases, with 12 bases remaining between them. CDR3 DNA sequence: TGTGCCAGCGGGGCAGGTGACGGAAACACCATATATTTT. Protein product: CASGAGDGNTIYF.

V is TRBV5-1 and J is TRBJ2-1; a possible D gene is TRBD2 (5 bases). The CDR3 sequence is 16 residues long. Trimming cost V 0 bases and J 2 bases, with 12 bases left between them. Germline V gene lookup returns CDR1 SGHRS and CDR2 YFSETQ. For the CDR3, the DNA is TGCGCCAGCAGCTTGGCAGGAGGAGGTGCCTACAATGAGCAGTTCTTC. Encoded protein: CASSLAGGGAYNEQFF.

This clonotype was recorded many times. CDR3 DNA: TGTGCCAGCAGCGCAAGACAGGTATTTTACTCCTACGAGCAGTACGTC. Residues: CASSARQVFYSYEQYV. V usage is TRBV5-6 and J usage is TRBJ2-7; possibly TRBD1 for D (6 bases). Germline V lookup: CDR1 SGHDT, CDR2 YYEEEE. This CDR3 contains 16 residues. V lost 4 bases and J 0 bases, leaving 17 bases between the germline ends.

This clonotype has a count of ten or more. V usage is TRBV27 and J usage is TRBJ2-2; the D is unclear. The CDR3 extends over 14 amino acids. Looked up from germline, CDR1 is MNHEY and CDR2 is SMNVEV (reference sequence). The germline V and J ends were trimmed by 3 bases and 7 bases, with 12 bases remaining between them. CDR3 in amino acids: CASSLSGFSGELFF. In DNA, the CDR3 is TGTGCCAGCAGTTTGTCCGGGTTTAGCGGGGAGCTGTTTTTT.

This clonotype has ten or more counts. The chain combines TRBV5-6 with TRBJ2-1; D not resolved. The germline V gene has CDR1 SGHDT and CDR2 YYEEEE. CDR3 size: 16 residues. V lost 0 bases and J lost 1, with 11 bases in between. CDR3 nucleotides: TGTGCCAGCAGCTTGGATCAGGTTGGTTCCTACAATGAGCAGTTCTTC. This gives the protein CASSLDQVGSYNEQFF.

As for this clonotype: This may be a read error: a much more frequent sequence differs by one nucleotide. The rearrangement links TRBV11-2 to TRBJ1-1; no clear D gene. V shed 3 bases and J shed 1 base, with 6 bases lying between them. The germline V gene has CDR1 SGHAT and CDR2 FQNNGV. The CDR3 runs 13 residues. The CDR3 DNA reads as TGTGCCAGCAGCTTTTACAGGAACACTGAAGCTTTCTTT. Translating gives CASSFYRNTEAFF. Full variable domain (rest looked up from reference TRBV11-2 and TRBJ1-1): EAGVAQSPRYKIIEKRQSVAFWCNPISGHATLYWYQQILGQGPKLLIQFQNNGVVDDSQLPKDRFSAERLKGVDSTLKIQPAKLEDSAVYLCASSFYRNTEAFFGQGTRLTVV.

This clonotype has ten or more counts. The V call is TRBV7-2, the J call TRBJ1-1; D is undetermined. There are 13 residues in the CDR3. The V and J ends lost 5 bases and 7 bases respectively, with 14 bases between them. Germline values: CDR1 SGHTA, CDR2 FQGNSA. The CDR3 DNA follows: TGTGCCAGCAGCCCCCAGGCGACCTTTGAAGCTTTCTTT. Translated: CASSPQATFEAFF.

This clonotype was detected only a few times. The chain recombines TRBV7-2 with TRBJ1-6; perhaps TRBD1 as D (6 bases). The CDR3 covers 15 residues. V was pared by 1 base and J by 10 bases, with 14 bases between. Germline lookup yields CDR1 SGHTA and CDR2 FQGNSA. The CDR3 region is CASSLVQGTDSPLHF. CDR3 DNA sequence: TGTGCCAGCAGCTTAGTACAGGGAACGGACTCACCCCTCCACTTT.

The V gene is TRBV7-9, the J gene TRBJ2-2; D unclear. The V gene lost 5 bases and the J gene lost 7 bases, with 14 bases spanning the gap. Germline V gene sequence: CDR1 SEHNR, CDR2 FQNEAQ (reference sequence). The CDR3 is 14 amino acids. The CDR3: CASSRTQGGGELFF. In DNA form, the CDR3 reads TGTGCCAGCAGCCGGACCCAAGGCGGCGGGGAGCTGTTTTTT.

At least ten counts were recorded for this clonotype. CDR3 in DNA: TGCAGTGCTAGAGTCCGGGACAGGAACACCGGGGAGCTGTTTTTT. It specifies CSARVRDRNTGELFF. The rearrangement links TRBV20-1 to TRBJ2-2, with 7 bases aligning to TRBD1. The germline gives CDR1 DFQATT, CDR2 SNEGSKA (reference sequence). This CDR3 region has 15 residues. The ends lost 1 base at V and 1 base at J; junction bases unmatched: 3.

V and J are TRBV7-2 and TRBJ2-1, with D perhaps TRBD2 (6 bases). Trimming cost V 9 bases and J 2 bases, with 11 bases left between them. CDR3 length: 13 residues. The germline gives CDR1 SGHTA, CDR2 FQGNSA. CDR3 residues: CASTRGPYNEQFF. CDR3 DNA sequence: TGTGCCAGTACGCGGGGCCCCTACAATGAGCAGTTCTTC.

In this sample, this clonotype turned up many times. The chain is built from TRBV12-3 or TRBV12-4 and TRBJ2-5, with D perhaps matching TRBD1 or TRBD2 (8 bases each). V shed 7 bases and J shed 7 bases, with 19 bases lying between them. CDR3 length: 14 amino acids. DNA of the CDR3: TGTGCCAGCACCTCACAGGGGGGACTAGGGACCCAGTACTTC. Translation gives CASTSQGGLGTQYF.